This T cell receptor beta chain was found in a study of T cell changes during pregnancy in multiple sclerosis. TCRdb's copy holds only in-frame clones and misses some; the assay was immunoSEQ multiplex PCR. The table lists roughly 70,000 clones, approximately 90% of them singletons. The clonotype was recovered from a female donor with multiple sclerosis, enrolled in a pregnancy study. The source was peripheral blood, collected in the third trimester of pregnancy.

The CDR3 DNA reads TGTGCCAGCAGCACGGGGGGGATGAACACTGAAGCTTTCTTT. This sequence encodes CASSTGGMNTEAFF. The rearrangement links TRBV6-5 to TRBJ1-1; perhaps TRBD1 as D (5 bases). CDR3 size: 14 residues. Germline V gene lookup returns CDR1 MNHEY and CDR2 SVGAGI. The V end was cut by 6 bases, the J end by 0 bases, with 11 bases between.